These T cell receptor beta chains were read from a single sample in a study of CD8 T cells in Susac syndrome. TCRdb reprocessed the immunoSEQ multiplex PCR reads with MiXCR, giving one entry per CDR3 protein. Of over 140,000 distinct CDR3 sequences listed, around 93% were seen once; the top ten hold 0.13% to 0.15%. Sample: CD4+ T cells from PBMCs. The receptors were gathered from a human donor with Susac syndrome. Each CDR3 is given with its conserved first and last residue. Fields, in order: V gene, J gene, clone size, D gene, CDR3 protein, CDR3 DNA. D genes are given only for firm matches. Clone size, where shown, is once, few, many, or a class for clones that have expanded.

v_gene: TRBV9
j_gene: TRBJ1-5
abundance: .
d_gene: .
CDR3aa: CASSVGGRNQPQHF
CDR3nt: TGTGCCAGCAGCGTAGGGGGGCGGAATCAGCCCCAGCATTTT

v_gene: TRBV30
j_gene: TRBJ1-2
abundance: .
d_gene: .
CDR3aa: CAWSPRTDYGYTF
CDR3nt: TGTGCCTGGAGTCCCCGCACGGACTATGGCTACACCTTC

v_gene: TRBV12-3/TRBV12-4
j_gene: TRBJ2-2
abundance: .
d_gene: .
CDR3aa: CASSLGGNTGELFF
CDR3nt: TGTGCCAGCAGTTTGGGGGGAAACACCGGGGAGCTGTTTTTT

v_gene: TRBV30
j_gene: TRBJ1-2
abundance: .
d_gene: .
CDR3aa: CAWSDARRGYTF
CDR3nt: TGTGCCTGGAGTGACGCCCGCCGTGGCTACACCTTC

v_gene: TRBV15
j_gene: TRBJ1-2
abundance: .
d_gene: .
CDR3aa: CATSLETNYGYTF
CDR3nt: TGTGCCACCAGCTTAGAGACTAACTATGGCTACACCTTC

v_gene: TRBV20-1
j_gene: TRBJ1-1
abundance: .
d_gene: .
CDR3aa: CSASRVNTEAFF
CDR3nt: TGCAGTGCCTCCAGGGTTAACACTGAAGCTTTCTTT

v_gene: TRBV30
j_gene: TRBJ1-4
abundance: .
d_gene: .
CDR3aa: CAWSVGEKLFF
CDR3nt: TGTGCCTGGAGTGTAGGGGAAAAACTGTTTTTT

v_gene: TRBV30
j_gene: TRBJ1-1
abundance: .
d_gene: .
CDR3aa: CAWRATGRGNTEAFF
CDR3nt: TGTGCCTGGAGGGCTACAGGAAGAGGGAACACTGAAGCTTTCTTT

v_gene: TRBV7-9
j_gene: TRBJ2-1
abundance: .
d_gene: TRBD2
CDR3aa: CASSAGRDYKSYNEQFF
CDR3nt: TGTGCCAGCAGCGCCGGGAGGGACTACAAATCCTACAATGAGCAGTTCTTC

v_gene: TRBV4-1
j_gene: TRBJ2-7
abundance: .
d_gene: TRBD2
CDR3aa: CASSLGLVGEQYF
CDR3nt: TGCGCCAGCAGCCTAGGACTAGTGGGGGAGCAGTACTTC

v_gene: TRBV4-2
j_gene: TRBJ2-2
abundance: .
d_gene: TRBD2
CDR3aa: CASSQGLAPGELFF
CDR3nt: TGTGCCAGCAGCCAAGGACTAGCGCCCGGGGAGCTGTTTTTT

v_gene: TRBV2
j_gene: TRBJ2-5
abundance: .
d_gene: .
CDR3aa: CASRRGPSIWTQYF
CDR3nt: TGTGCCAGCAGAAGAGGGCCCTCGATTTGGACCCAGTACTTC

v_gene: TRBV13
j_gene: TRBJ1-6
abundance: .
d_gene: .
CDR3aa: CASSTRQDYYNSPLHF
CDR3nt: TGTGCCAGCAGCACCCGACAGGACTACTATAATTCACCCCTCCACTTT

v_gene: TRBV7-2
j_gene: TRBJ2-7
abundance: .
d_gene: TRBD1
CDR3aa: CASSRDRATYEQYF
CDR3nt: TGTGCCAGCAGCCGGGACAGGGCCACCTACGAGCAGTACTTC

v_gene: TRBV29-1
j_gene: TRBJ1-2
abundance: .
d_gene: .
CDR3aa: CSGGTRYGYTF
CDR3nt: TGCAGCGGTGGGACTCGCTATGGCTACACCTTC

v_gene: TRBV20-1
j_gene: TRBJ1-2
abundance: .
d_gene: .
CDR3aa: CSATGDSGYTF
CDR3nt: TGCAGTGCTACAGGAGACTCTGGCTACACCTTC

v_gene: TRBV30
j_gene: TRBJ2-7
abundance: .
d_gene: .
CDR3aa: CAWRDGSSYEQYF
CDR3nt: TGTGCCTGGAGGGACGGAAGCTCCTACGAGCAGTACTTC

v_gene: TRBV18
j_gene: TRBJ2-7
abundance: .
d_gene: .
CDR3aa: CASSPNGLSYEQYF
CDR3nt: TGTGCCAGCTCACCAAACGGACTCTCCTACGAGCAGTACTTC

v_gene: TRBV4-1
j_gene: TRBJ2-5
abundance: .
d_gene: TRBD1
CDR3aa: CASSPLQGETQYF
CDR3nt: TGCGCCAGCAGCCCTTTACAGGGGGAGACCCAGTACTTC

v_gene: TRBV7-2
j_gene: TRBJ2-6
abundance: .
d_gene: .
CDR3aa: CASPTVGGANVLTF
CDR3nt: TGTGCCAGCCCTACCGTTGGTGGGGCCAACGTCCTGACTTTC

v_gene: TRBV29-1
j_gene: TRBJ2-1
abundance: once
d_gene: TRBD1
CDR3aa: CSVNRGPNEQFF
CDR3nt: TGCAGCGTTAACAGGGGGCCGAATGAGCAGTTCTTC

v_gene: TRBV7-9
j_gene: TRBJ1-2
abundance: .
d_gene: .
CDR3aa: CASSSQESGYTF
CDR3nt: TGTGCCAGCAGCTCCCAAGAAAGTGGCTACACCTTC

v_gene: TRBV6-6
j_gene: TRBJ1-2
abundance: .
d_gene: .
CDR3aa: CASSDPNYGYTF
CDR3nt: TGTGCCAGCAGTGACCCTAACTATGGCTACACCTTC

v_gene: TRBV6-1
j_gene: TRBJ2-2
abundance: .
d_gene: .
CDR3aa: CASSRSGAPNTGELFF
CDR3nt: TGTGCCAGCAGTAGATCCGGGGCCCCGAACACCGGGGAGCTGTTTTTT

v_gene: TRBV28
j_gene: TRBJ1-2
abundance: .
d_gene: .
CDR3aa: CASRAPGRTPTF
CDR3nt: TGTGCCAGCAGAGCACCCGGGAGGACCCCCACCTTC

v_gene: TRBV13
j_gene: TRBJ2-7
abundance: .
d_gene: .
CDR3aa: CASSLEAYEQYF
CDR3nt: TGTGCCAGCAGCTTAGAGGCTTACGAGCAGTACTTC

v_gene: TRBV2
j_gene: TRBJ2-7
abundance: .
d_gene: .
CDR3aa: CASTDSIYEQYF
CDR3nt: TGTGCCAGCACCGACTCGATTTACGAGCAGTACTTC

v_gene: TRBV20-1
j_gene: TRBJ2-5
abundance: .
d_gene: .
CDR3aa: CSARRAGGETQYF
CDR3nt: TGCAGTGCTAGGAGGGCAGGAGGAGAGACCCAGTACTTC

v_gene: TRBV9
j_gene: TRBJ2-1
abundance: .
d_gene: .
CDR3aa: CASSGWDGTISSYNEQFF
CDR3nt: TGTGCCAGCAGCGGATGGGACGGAACAATTAGCTCCTACAATGAGCAGTTCTTC

v_gene: TRBV10-3
j_gene: TRBJ2-2
abundance: once
d_gene: .
CDR3aa: CAISGGDAGKYTGELFF
CDR3nt: TGTGCCATCAGCGGAGGGGATGCGGGGAAGTACACCGGGGAGCTGTTTTTT

v_gene: TRBV5-1
j_gene: TRBJ2-6
abundance: .
d_gene: TRBD1
CDR3aa: CASSLGTGGSMSSGANVLTF
CDR3nt: TGCGCCAGCAGCTTAGGGACAGGGGGTTCCATGAGCTCTGGGGCCAACGTCCTGACTTTC

v_gene: TRBV2
j_gene: TRBJ2-5
abundance: .
d_gene: .
CDR3aa: CASSGRALQETQYF
CDR3nt: TGTGCCAGCAGTGGACGCGCGTTACAAGAGACCCAGTACTTC

v_gene: TRBV7-2
j_gene: TRBJ2-1
abundance: .
d_gene: TRBD1
CDR3aa: CASSFPDRVGGSEQFF
CDR3nt: TGTGCCAGCAGCTTTCCGGACAGGGTAGGGGGTAGTGAGCAGTTCTTC

v_gene: TRBV20-1
j_gene: TRBJ1-1
abundance: .
d_gene: TRBD1
CDR3aa: CSARPRTGGTEAFF
CDR3nt: TGCAGTGCTAGACCTAGGACAGGGGGAACTGAAGCTTTCTTT

v_gene: TRBV7-2
j_gene: TRBJ2-1
abundance: .
d_gene: TRBD2
CDR3aa: CASSLGRLAGASEQFF
CDR3nt: TGTGCCAGCAGCTTAGGACGACTAGCGGGAGCAAGTGAGCAGTTCTTC

v_gene: TRBV29-1
j_gene: TRBJ2-7
abundance: .
d_gene: .
CDR3aa: CSVRDGTYEQYF
CDR3nt: TGCAGCGTACGGGACGGAACCTACGAGCAGTACTTC

v_gene: TRBV15
j_gene: TRBJ2-1
abundance: .
d_gene: TRBD1
CDR3aa: CATSSGDRAYNEQFF
CDR3nt: TGTGCCACCAGCAGCGGTGACAGGGCCTACAATGAGCAGTTCTTC